A selection of T cell receptor beta chains follows, all from one sample in a study of blood T cells in healthy people across ages. MiXCR, run by TCRdb on the 5' RACE reads, gives a single entry per CDR3 protein. The table lists some 1,800,000 distinct CDR3 sequences, about 39% of them singletons. The specimen sequenced was blood. The receptors here all came from a human donor in good health. CDR3s include the opening cysteine and the closing phenylalanine or tryptophan. The order of the fields is J gene, D gene, V gene, clone size, CDR3 protein, CDR3 DNA. A D gene is named only where the DNA matches it firmly. The size of a clone is reported for some rows only, either as once, few or many, or as a class for expanded clones.

>TRBJ2-7|NA|TRBV7-2|NA
CASSSNSASEQYF
TGTGCCAGCAGCTCCAACTCCGCTTCCGAGCAGTACTTC
>TRBJ2-5|NA|TRBV4-1|few
CASSPRDTEQYF
TGCGCCAGCAGCCCCCGGGACACGGAGCAGTACTTC
>TRBJ2-7|TRBD1|TRBV5-1|NA
CASSFETGGVYEQYF
TGCGCCAGCAGCTTCGAGACAGGGGGTGTCTACGAGCAGTACTTC
>TRBJ2-3|TRBD1|TRBV24-1|NA
CATQDPGTGNTDTQYF
TGTGCCACCCAAGACCCCGGGACAGGGAACACAGATACGCAGTATTTT
>TRBJ1-4|NA|TRBV7-2|NA
CASSLSLVRTTNEKLFF
TGTGCCAGCAGCTTAAGTCTTGTCCGGACAACTAATGAAAAACTGTTTTTT
>TRBJ2-5|TRBD1|TRBV29-1|NA
CSVRDRYQETQYF
TGCAGCGTACGGGACAGATACCAAGAGACCCAGTACTTC
>TRBJ2-1|NA|TRBV9|NA
CASSFVLFGNEQFF
TGTGCCAGCAGCTTTGTCCTTTTTGGGAATGAGCAGTTCTTC
>TRBJ2-7|NA|TRBV4-1|NA
CASSQVGQISYEQYF
TGCGCCAGCAGCCAAGTAGGTCAGATATCCTACGAGCAGTACTTC
>TRBJ1-1|TRBD1|TRBV6-1|NA
CASSERGQGAGEAFF
TGTGCCAGCAGTGAAAGAGGACAGGGGGCGGGTGAAGCTTTCTTT
>TRBJ2-3|NA|TRBV10-3|few
CAISTPGGTDTQYF
TGTGCCATCAGTACCCCAGGGGGCACAGATACGCAGTATTTT
>TRBJ2-5|NA|TRBV13|NA
CASSHERGPPGGYQETQYF
TGTGCCAGCAGCCACGAAAGGGGGCCTCCGGGGGGGTACCAAGAGACCCAGTACTTC
>TRBJ1-1|NA|TRBV29-1|NA
CSVSGELKDWTETFF
TGCAGCGTATCAGGGGAATTGAAGGATTGGACTGAAACTTTCTTT
>TRBJ1-5|NA|TRBV9|few
CASSVEGNSNQPQHF
TGTGCCAGCAGCGTAGAAGGGAATAGCAATCAGCCCCAGCATTTT
>TRBJ1-2|NA|TRBV16|NA
CASSQGQPVRGYTF
TGTGCCAGCAGCCAAGGACAGCCCGTACGCGGCTACACCTTC
>TRBJ2-3|TRBD2|TRBV20-1|few
CSARTGLADTQYF
TGCAGTGCCCGAACTGGACTAGCAGATACGCAGTATTTT
>TRBJ2-5|TRBD2|TRBV4-3|NA
CASSPLGGGAGETQYF
TGCGCCAGCAGCCCTCTGGGCGGGGGGGCCGGAGAGACCCAGTACTTC
>TRBJ2-1|TRBD2|TRBV2|few
CASSPGLAGQNEQFF
TGTGCCAGCAGTCCGGGACTAGCGGGACAGAATGAGCAGTTCTTC
>TRBJ1-5|NA|TRBV6-2/TRBV6-3|few
CASSYSGAPFSQPQHF
TGTGCCAGCAGTTACTCGGGGGCACCCTTCAGTCAGCCCCAGCATTTT
>TRBJ1-4|NA|TRBV7-9|NA
CASSYLVGEKLFF
TGTGCCAGCAGTTACCTCGTAGGTGAAAAACTGTTTTTT
>TRBJ2-7|NA|TRBV5-1|NA
CASSLFSGDEQYF
TGCGCCAGCAGCTTGTTTTCAGGGGACGAGCAGTACTTC
>TRBJ2-7|NA|TRBV7-2|NA
CASSPQRDIYEQYF
TGTGCCAGCAGCCCACAGAGGGACATTTACGAGCAGTACTTC
>TRBJ2-7|NA|TRBV3-1|NA
CASSQEGSYYEQYF
TGTGCCAGCAGCCAAGAAGGATCCTACTACGAGCAGTACTTC
>TRBJ2-5|TRBD2|TRBV7-9|NA
CASSWQRRASGGQETQYF
TGTGCCAGCAGTTGGCAGAGAAGGGCGAGCGGGGGACAAGAGACCCAGTACTTC
>TRBJ2-1|TRBD2|TRBV20-1|NA
CSARGGGSYNEQFF
TGCAGTGCTAGAGGGGGGGGGTCCTACAATGAGCAGTTCTTC